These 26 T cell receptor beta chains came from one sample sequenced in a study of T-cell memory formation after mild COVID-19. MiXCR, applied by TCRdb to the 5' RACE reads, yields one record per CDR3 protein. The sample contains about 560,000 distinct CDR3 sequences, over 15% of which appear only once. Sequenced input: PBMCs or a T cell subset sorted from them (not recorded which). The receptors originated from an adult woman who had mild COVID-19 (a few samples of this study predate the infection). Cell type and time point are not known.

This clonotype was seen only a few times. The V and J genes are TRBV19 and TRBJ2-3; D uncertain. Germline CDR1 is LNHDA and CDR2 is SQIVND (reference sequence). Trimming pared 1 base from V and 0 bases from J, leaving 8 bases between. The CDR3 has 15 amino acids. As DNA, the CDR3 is TGTGCCAGTAGTATAGGGACCGGGAGCACAGATACGCAGTATTTT. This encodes CASSIGTGSTDTQYF.

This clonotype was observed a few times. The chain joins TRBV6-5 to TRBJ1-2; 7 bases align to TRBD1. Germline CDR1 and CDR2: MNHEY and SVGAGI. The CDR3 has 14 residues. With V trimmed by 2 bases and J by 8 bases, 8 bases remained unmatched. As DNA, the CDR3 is TGTGCCAGCAGTTACGGCAGGGGGAGGGACGGCTACACCTTC. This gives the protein CASSYGRGRDGYTF.

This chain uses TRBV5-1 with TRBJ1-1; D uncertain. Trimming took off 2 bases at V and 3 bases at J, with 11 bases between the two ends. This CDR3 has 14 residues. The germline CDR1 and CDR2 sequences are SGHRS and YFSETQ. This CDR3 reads CASSFRQSHTEAFF. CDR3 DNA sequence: TGCGCCAGCAGCTTCCGGCAGTCCCACACTGAAGCTTTCTTT.

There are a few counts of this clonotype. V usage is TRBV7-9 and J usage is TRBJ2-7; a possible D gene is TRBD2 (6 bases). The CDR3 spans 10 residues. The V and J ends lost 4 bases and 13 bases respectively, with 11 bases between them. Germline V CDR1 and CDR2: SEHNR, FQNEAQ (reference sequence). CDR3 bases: TGTGCCAGCAGCTCTAGCGCCTTTTACTTC. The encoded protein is CASSSSAFYF. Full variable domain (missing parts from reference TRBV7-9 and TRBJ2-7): DTGVSQNPRHKITKRGQNVTFRCDPISEHNRLYWYRQTLGQGPEFLTYFQNEAQLEKSRLLSDRFSAERPKGSFSTLEIQRTEQGDSAMYLCASSSSAFYFGPGTRLTVT.

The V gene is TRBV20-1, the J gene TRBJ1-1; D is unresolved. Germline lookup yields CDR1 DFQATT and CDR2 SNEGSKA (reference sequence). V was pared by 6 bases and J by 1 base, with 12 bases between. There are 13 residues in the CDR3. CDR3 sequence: CSAELGSNTEAFF. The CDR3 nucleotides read TGCAGTGCAGAACTGGGTTCGAACACTGAAGCTTTCTTT.

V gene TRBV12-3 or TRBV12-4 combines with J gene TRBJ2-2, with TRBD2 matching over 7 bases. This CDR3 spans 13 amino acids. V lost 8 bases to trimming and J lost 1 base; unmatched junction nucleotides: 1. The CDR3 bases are TGTGCCAGCGGGGGGGAGAACACCGGGGAGCTGTTTTTT. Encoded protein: CASGGENTGELFF.

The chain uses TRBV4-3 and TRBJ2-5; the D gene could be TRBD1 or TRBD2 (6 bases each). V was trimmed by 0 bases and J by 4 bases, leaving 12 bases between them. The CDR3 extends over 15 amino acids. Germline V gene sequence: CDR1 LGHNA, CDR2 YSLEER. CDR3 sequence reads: CASSQDPGAGETQYF. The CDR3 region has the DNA TGCGCCAGCAGCCAAGATCCGGGGGCAGGAGAGACCCAGTACTTC.

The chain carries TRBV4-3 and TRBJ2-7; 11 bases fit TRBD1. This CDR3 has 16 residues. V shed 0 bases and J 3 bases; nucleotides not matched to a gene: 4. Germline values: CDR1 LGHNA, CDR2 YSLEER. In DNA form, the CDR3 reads TGCGCCAGCAGCCAAGATTGGGGGACAGGGGGCTACGAGCAGTACTTC. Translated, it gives CASSQDWGTGGYEQYF.

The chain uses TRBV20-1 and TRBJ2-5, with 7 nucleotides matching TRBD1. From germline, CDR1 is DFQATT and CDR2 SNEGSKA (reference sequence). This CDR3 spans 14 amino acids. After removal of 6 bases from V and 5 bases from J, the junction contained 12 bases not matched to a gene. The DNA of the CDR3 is TGCAGTGCCACTAAGGACAGGCCGCTTGAGACCCAGTACTTC. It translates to CSATKDRPLETQYF.

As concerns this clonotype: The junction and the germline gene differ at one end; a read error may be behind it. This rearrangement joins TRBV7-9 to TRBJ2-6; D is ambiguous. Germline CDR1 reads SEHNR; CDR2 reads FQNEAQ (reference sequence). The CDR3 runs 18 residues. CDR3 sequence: CDSSPAGSRGSGANVLTF. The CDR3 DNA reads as TGTGACAGCAGCCCCGCCGGGTCCAGAGGTTCTGGGGCCAACGTCCTGACTTTC.

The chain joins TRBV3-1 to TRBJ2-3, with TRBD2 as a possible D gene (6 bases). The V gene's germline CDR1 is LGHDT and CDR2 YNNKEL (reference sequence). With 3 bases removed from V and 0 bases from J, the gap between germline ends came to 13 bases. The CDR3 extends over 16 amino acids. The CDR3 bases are TGTGCCAGCAGCCACGGGACTTCACATAGCACAGATACGCAGTATTTT. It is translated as CASSHGTSHSTDTQYF.

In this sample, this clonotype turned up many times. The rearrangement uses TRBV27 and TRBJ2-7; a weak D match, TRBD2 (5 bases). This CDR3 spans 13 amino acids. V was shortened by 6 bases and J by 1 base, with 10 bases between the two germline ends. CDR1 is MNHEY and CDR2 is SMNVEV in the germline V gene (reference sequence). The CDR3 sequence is CASSSGGSYEQYF. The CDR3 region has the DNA TGTGCCAGCAGCTCGGGCGGGTCCTACGAGCAGTACTTC.

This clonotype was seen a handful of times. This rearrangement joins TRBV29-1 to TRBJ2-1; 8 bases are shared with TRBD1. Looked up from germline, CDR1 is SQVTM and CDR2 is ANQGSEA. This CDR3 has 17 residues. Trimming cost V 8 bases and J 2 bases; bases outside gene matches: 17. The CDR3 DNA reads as TGCAGCCTGTCAGATCATGAGGACAGGGTCCCCTACAATGAGCAGTTCTTC. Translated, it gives CSLSDHEDRVPYNEQFF.

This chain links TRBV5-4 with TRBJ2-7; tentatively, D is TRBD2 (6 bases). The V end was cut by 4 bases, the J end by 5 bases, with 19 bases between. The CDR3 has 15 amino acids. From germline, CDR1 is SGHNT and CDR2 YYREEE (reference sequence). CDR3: CASSPRAGLGDEQYF. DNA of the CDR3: TGTGCCAGCAGCCCTCGGGCGGGATTGGGGGACGAGCAGTACTTC. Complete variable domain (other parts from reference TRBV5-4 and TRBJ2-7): ETGVTQSPTHLIKTRGQQVTLRCSSQSGHNTVSWYQQALGQGPQFIFQYYREEENGRGNFPPRFSGLQFPNYSSELNVNALELDDSALYLCASSPRAGLGDEQYFGPGTRLTVT.

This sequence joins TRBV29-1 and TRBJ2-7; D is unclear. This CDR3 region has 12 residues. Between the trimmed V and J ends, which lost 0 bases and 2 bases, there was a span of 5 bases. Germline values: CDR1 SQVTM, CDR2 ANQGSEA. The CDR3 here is CSVEEQTYEQYF. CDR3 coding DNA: TGCAGCGTTGAAGAACAGACCTACGAGCAGTACTTC.

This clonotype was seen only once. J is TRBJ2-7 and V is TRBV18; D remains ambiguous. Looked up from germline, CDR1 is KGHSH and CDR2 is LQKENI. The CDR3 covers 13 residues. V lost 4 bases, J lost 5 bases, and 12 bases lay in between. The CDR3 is CASSLLGADEQYF. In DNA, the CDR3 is TGTGCCAGCTCACTTCTAGGTGCAGACGAGCAGTACTTC.

CDR3 region: CASSERGYNTGELFF. The CDR3 DNA is TGTGCCAGCAGTGAAAGGGGCTACAACACCGGGGAGCTGTTTTTT. The chain couples TRBV6-1 to TRBJ2-2, with D possibly matching TRBD1 (5 bases). Looked up from germline, CDR1 is MNHNS and CDR2 is SASEGT. The CDR3 runs 15 residues. Trimming removed 2 bases from V and 2 bases from J, with 9 bases in between.

The CDR3 DNA is TGTGCCACCAGTGGAGGAACTAGCGTAAACGAGCAGTACTTC. It yields the protein CATSGGTSVNEQYF. The chain carries TRBV24-1 and TRBJ2-7; 7 nucleotides agree with TRBD2. V was clipped by 5 bases and J by 5 bases; unmatched bases: 8. The CDR3 has 14 amino acids. The germline gives CDR1 KGHDR, CDR2 SFDVKD.

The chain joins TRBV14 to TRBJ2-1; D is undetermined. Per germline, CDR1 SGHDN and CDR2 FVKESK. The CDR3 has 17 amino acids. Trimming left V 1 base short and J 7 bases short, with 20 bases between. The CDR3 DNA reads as TGTGCCAGCAGCCAAGTAGGTTTCCACTCGGCGAAGAATGAGCAGTTCTTC. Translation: CASSQVGFHSAKNEQFF.

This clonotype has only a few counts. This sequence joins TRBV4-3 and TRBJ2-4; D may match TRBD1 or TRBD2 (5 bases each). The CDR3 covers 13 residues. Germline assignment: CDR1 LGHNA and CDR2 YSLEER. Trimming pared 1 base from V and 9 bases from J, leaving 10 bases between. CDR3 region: CASSQGFGGIQYF. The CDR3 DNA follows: TGCGCCAGCAGCCAAGGGTTTGGGGGCATTCAGTACTTC.

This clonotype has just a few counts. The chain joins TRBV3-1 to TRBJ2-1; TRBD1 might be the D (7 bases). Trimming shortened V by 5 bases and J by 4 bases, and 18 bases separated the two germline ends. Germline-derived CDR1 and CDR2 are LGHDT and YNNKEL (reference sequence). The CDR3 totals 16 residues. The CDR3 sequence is CASSSGSQGGYNEQFF. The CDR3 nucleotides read TGTGCCAGCAGCTCCGGATCCCAGGGGGGATACAATGAGCAGTTCTTC.

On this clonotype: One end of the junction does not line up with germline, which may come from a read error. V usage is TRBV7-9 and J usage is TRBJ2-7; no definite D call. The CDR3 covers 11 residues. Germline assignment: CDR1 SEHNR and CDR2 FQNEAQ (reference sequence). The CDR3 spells CASSLESLWGF. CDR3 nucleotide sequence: TGTGCCAGCAGCTTAGAGTCCCTCTGGGGCTTC. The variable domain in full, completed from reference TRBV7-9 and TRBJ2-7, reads DTGVSQNPRHKITKRGQNVTFRCDPISEHNRLYWYRQTLGQGPEFLTYFQNEAQLEKSRLLSDRFSAERPKGSFSTLEIQRTEQGDSAMYLCASSLESLWGFGPGTRLTVT.

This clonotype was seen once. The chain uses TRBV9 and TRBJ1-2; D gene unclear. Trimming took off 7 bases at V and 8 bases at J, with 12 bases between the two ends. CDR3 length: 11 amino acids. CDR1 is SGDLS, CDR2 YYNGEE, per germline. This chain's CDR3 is CASGPDGGYTF. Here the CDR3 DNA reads TGTGCCAGCGGCCCGGACGGGGGCTACACCTTC.

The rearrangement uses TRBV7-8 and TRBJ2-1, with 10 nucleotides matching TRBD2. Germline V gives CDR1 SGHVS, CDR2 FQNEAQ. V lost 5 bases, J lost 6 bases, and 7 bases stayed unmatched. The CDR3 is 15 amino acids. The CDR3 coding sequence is TGTGCCAGCAGCCCCCAGCGGGAGGGCCTCAATGAGCAGTTCTTC. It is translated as CASSPQREGLNEQFF.

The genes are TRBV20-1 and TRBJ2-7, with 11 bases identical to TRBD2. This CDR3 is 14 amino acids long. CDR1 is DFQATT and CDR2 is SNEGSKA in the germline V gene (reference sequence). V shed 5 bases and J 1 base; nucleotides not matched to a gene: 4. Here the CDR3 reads CSALAGGPSYEQYF. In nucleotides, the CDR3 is TGCAGTGCTTTAGCGGGAGGGCCGTCCTACGAGCAGTACTTC.

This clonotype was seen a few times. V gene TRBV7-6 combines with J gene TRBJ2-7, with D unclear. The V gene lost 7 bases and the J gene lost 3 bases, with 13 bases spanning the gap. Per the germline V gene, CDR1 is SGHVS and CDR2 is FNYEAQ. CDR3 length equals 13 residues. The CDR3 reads CASTAGPIYEQYF. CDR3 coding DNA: TGTGCCAGCACCGCAGGCCCGATCTACGAGCAGTACTTC.